A single sample gave rise to the 9 T cell receptor beta chains below, sequenced in a study of post-analysis software for immune sequencing data. Study-level points and caveats: The study found TRBV5-6, TRBV5-1 and TRBV20-1 among a few TRBV segments more frequent in patients than controls.

The authors incorporated unique molecular identifiers into the TCR beta cDNA libraries. One entry per CDR3 protein, called by TCRdb with MiXCR from the PCR reads. The sample carries 350,000 to 450,000 distinct CDR3 sequences, approximately 38% recorded once. These receptors have no identified antigens. Sequencing used blood. The source of these receptors is a girl aged 5 to 17 with multiple sclerosis.

This chain links TRBV11-2 with TRBJ2-1, with D maybe TRBD2 (6 bases). This CDR3 region has 12 residues. Trimming took 7 bases from V and 11 from J, leaving 15 bases between them. The germline gives CDR1 SGHAT, CDR2 FQNNGV. The CDR3 region has the DNA TGTGCCAGCACCTCTGGGCGGGGAAAGCAGTTCTTC. Protein sequence: CASTSGRGKQFF.

The V gene is TRBV29-1, the J gene TRBJ2-7; 10 nucleotides align to TRBD1. CDR1 and CDR2 from the germline V gene are SQVTM and ANQGSEA. V was pared by 7 bases and J by 6 bases, with 9 bases of the junction left unmatched. This CDR3 has 13 residues. The CDR3 nucleotides are TGCAGCGCGGTGCGAGACAGGGGGCCCGAGCAGTACTTC. It encodes CSAVRDRGPEQYF.

The CDR3 reads CSASKGGADTEAFF. CDR3 nucleotides: TGCAGTGCTAGTAAGGGGGGCGCGGACACTGAAGCTTTCTTT. V gene TRBV20-1 combines with J gene TRBJ1-1; a possible D gene is TRBD1 (6 bases). Trimming left V 3 bases short and J 3 bases short, with 14 bases between. CDR1 is DFQATT, CDR2 SNEGSKA, per germline (reference sequence). The CDR3 spans 14 residues.

This clonotype was observed a few times. The chain links TRBV24-1 to TRBJ2-1, with 7 positions matching TRBD2. This CDR3 contains 13 residues. The V segment lost 8 bases and the J segment 8 bases; nucleotides outside the gene matches: 8. Germline V gene lookup returns CDR1 KGHDR and CDR2 SFDVKD. The CDR3 loop reads CATNQWGGDEQFF. The CDR3 DNA sequence: TGTGCCACCAACCAATGGGGGGGAGATGAGCAGTTCTTC.

The chain joins TRBV18 to TRBJ1-1; D ambiguous. The germline V gene encodes CDR1 KGHSH and CDR2 LQKENI. Deletions cut 7 bases from V and 4 bases from J, with 13 bases between. CDR3 length: 13 amino acids. In DNA, the CDR3 is TGTGCCAGCTATAAGTCTCCGATCACTGAAGCTTTCTTT. Amino acid sequence: CASYKSPITEAFF.

The chain uses TRBV4-3 and TRBJ2-3; TRBD1 matches at 9 bases. Germline CDR1 reads LGHNA; CDR2 reads YSLEER. Germline trimming cut 2 bases from V and 6 bases from J; bases unmatched to any gene: 9. This CDR3 is 16 amino acids long. As DNA, the CDR3 is TGCGCCAGCAGCCAATTCCCGGGACAGGGAAGGGATACGCAGTATTTT. It encodes CASSQFPGQGRDTQYF.

This sequence joins TRBV20-1 and TRBJ2-1; D ambiguous. CDR1 and CDR2 (germline): DFQATT, SNEGSKA (reference sequence). CDR3 size: 15 residues. CDR3 in amino acids: CSVGHFGFGQDEQFF. CDR3 coding DNA: TGCAGCGTAGGTCATTTCGGATTTGGGCAAGATGAGCAGTTCTTC.

The chain employs TRBV7-2 and TRBJ1-1; 7 bases align to TRBD1. From germline, CDR1 is SGHTA and CDR2 FQGNSA. Unmatched junction bases numbered 9, after V lost 5 bases and J lost 6 bases. The CDR3 sequence is 14 residues long. The CDR3 region has the DNA TGTGCCAGCAGCGTCTTAGGACAGGTATCTGAAGCTTTCTTT. This translates into CASSVLGQVSEAFF.

The CDR3 spells CASSVRDGNNEQFF. The CDR3 DNA sequence: TGTGCCAGCAGCGTCCGGGACGGAAACAATGAGCAGTTCTTC. The rearrangement uses TRBV7-9 and TRBJ2-1, with D possibly called TRBD1 or TRBD2 (5 bases each). The CDR3 is 14 amino acids. Germline V CDR1 and CDR2: SEHNR, FQNEAQ (reference sequence). The V gene lost 5 bases and the J gene lost 5 bases, with 13 bases spanning the gap.